This T cell receptor beta chain was documented in a study of blood T cells in healthy people across ages. Study results and limitations: Observed TCR beta diversity showed a strong correlation with the percentage of naive T cells as measured by flow cytometry. Diversity was higher, and naive CD4+ cells more numerous, in long-lived donors than in aged donors.

Worth noting for this clonotype: Antigen: not known.

Healthy Caucasians from Russia aged roughly 6 to 90 served as donors. Alongside a J-beta primer mix, a sample-barcoded 5' primer served in a second PCR lasting about 7 to 12 cycles. A tag from a template-switch adaptor with 12 random nucleotides marked each cDNA molecule. Via MiXCR, TCRdb re-called the 5' RACE reads, giving one row per CDR3 protein. Counted here are roughly 1,800,000 distinct CDR3 sequences, 49% occurring once; the ten biggest clones make up approximately 2%. Deletions cut 0 bases from V and 2 bases from J, with 15 bases between. Germline loops: CDR1 SGDLS, CDR2 YYNGEE. There are 17 residues in the CDR3.

This receptor was obtained from a woman aged 40 to 50 in good health. The sample taken for sequencing was blood. The chain employs TRBV9 and TRBJ2-1, with D perhaps given as TRBD1 or TRBD2 (5 bases each). CDR3 DNA: TGTGCCAGCAGCGTAGAAGGGCTGGGGGTAACCTACAATGAGCAGTTCTTC. Translated, it gives CASSVEGLGVTYNEQFF. Full variable domain (remainder filled in from reference TRBV9 and TRBJ2-1): DSGVTQTPKHLITATGQRVTLRCSPRSGDLSVYWYQQSLDQGLQFLIQYYNGEERAKGNILERFSAQQFPDLHSELNLSSLELGDSALYFCASSVEGLGVTYNEQFFGPGTRLTVL.